The 27 T cell receptor beta chains listed next were all sequenced from one sample in a study of blood T cell repertoires in COVID-19. Assay used: immunoSEQ multiplex PCR; TCRdb lists only in-frame clones, some missing. The top ten hold approximately 20% of the sample, which has some 80,000 clones, 88% seen once. Sequencing used peripheral blood. All receptors derive from a human donor in a cohort sampled during active COVID-19.

In its sample, this clone is medium-sized (0.01 to 0.1%). The gene calls are TRBV4-3 and TRBJ2-2; TRBD1 is a possible D gene (6 bases). This CDR3 has 15 residues. The germline V gene encodes CDR1 LGHNA and CDR2 YSLEER. V was clipped by 5 bases and J by 0 bases, with 10 bases between them. The CDR3 bases are TGCGCCAGCAGCAGGGGACATTCGAACACCGGGGAGCTGTTTTTT. Translation gives CASSRGHSNTGELFF.

This sequence joins TRBV19 and TRBJ1-2; 10 bases are shared with TRBD1. CDR3 length: 18 residues. The V gene's germline CDR1 is LNHDA and CDR2 SQIVND (reference sequence). V lost 1 base and J lost 0; bases outside the gene matches: 8. CDR3 nucleotides: TGTGCCAGTAGTATAGCCCCGGGACAGGGGAGGACTAACTATGGCTACACCTTC. Residues: CASSIAPGQGRTNYGYTF.

This clone was observed a single time. The chain is built from TRBV27 and TRBJ1-2, with 7 bases identical to TRBD1. Germline V lookup: CDR1 MNHEY, CDR2 SMNVEV (reference sequence). J lost 7 bases, V lost 3 bases, and 8 bases had no gene match. The CDR3 is 14 residues long. The CDR3 DNA is TGTGCCAGCAGTTTCTCCGGACAGGCCGGTGGCTACACCTTC. Translation gives CASSFSGQAGGYTF.

The chain links TRBV7-9 to TRBJ1-2, with a possible D match to TRBD1 (6 bases). This CDR3 comprises 13 residues. The germline V and J ends were trimmed by 1 base and 5 bases, with 8 bases remaining between them. The germline V gene encodes CDR1 SEHNR and CDR2 FQNEAQ (reference sequence). The CDR3 nucleotides read TGTGCCAGCAGCTTAGACAGGGATTATGGCTACACCTTC. Encoded protein: CASSLDRDYGYTF.

This clone was recorded once. The chain has TRBV9 and TRBJ2-3; a weak D match, TRBD2 (6 bases). Trimming removed 3 bases at V and 0 bases at J, with 11 bases between. The CDR3 contains 15 residues. The V gene's germline CDR1 is SGDLS and CDR2 YYNGEE. CDR3 nucleotide sequence: TGTGCCAGCAGCGCTGCGGGGTACAGCACAGATACGCAGTATTTT. Translation: CASSAAGYSTDTQYF.

The rearrangement links TRBV10-3 to TRBJ2-2; 10 nucleotides agree with TRBD2. Germline V gene data show CDR1 as ENHRY and CDR2 as SYGVKD. V lost 3 bases to trimming and J lost 0 bases; unmatched junction nucleotides: 7. The CDR3 consists of 18 residues. The CDR3: CAISDRTSGLANTGELFF. The DNA of the CDR3 is TGTGCCATCAGTGACCGGACTAGCGGACTCGCGAACACCGGGGAGCTGTTTTTT.

The chain carries TRBV2 and TRBJ1-2, with 10 bases fitting TRBD1. Trimming cost V 4 bases and J 7 bases; bases outside gene matches: 6. This CDR3 has 14 amino acids. Germline V gives CDR1 SNHLY, CDR2 FYNNEI. CDR3 protein: CASSADRGRGGYTF. As DNA, the CDR3 is TGTGCCAGCAGTGCCGACAGGGGGCGAGGTGGCTACACCTTC.

This clone was counted once. This chain links TRBV7-9 with TRBJ2-5; 7 nucleotides line up with TRBD1. The CDR3 has 15 amino acids. Per the germline V gene, CDR1 is SEHNR and CDR2 is FQNEAQ (reference sequence). Trimming removed 3 bases from V and 1 base from J; junction bases left unmatched: 5. The chain's CDR3 is CASSFLRQGQETQYF. The CDR3 region has the DNA TGTGCCAGCAGCTTCCTCAGACAGGGCCAAGAGACCCAGTACTTC.

This clone is a singleton in its sample. The CDR3 bases are TGTGCCAGCAGTTACTCGGGACAGGGGCTCGGTCAGCCCCAGCATTTT. Translated: CASSYSGQGLGQPQHF. V usage is TRBV6-5 and J usage is TRBJ1-5, with 10 bases aligning to TRBD1. Trimming took 0 bases from V and 6 from J; bases not matched to a gene: 5. Looked up from germline, CDR1 is MNHEY and CDR2 is SVGAGI. CDR3 length equals 16 residues.

This clone appeared a single time. The J gene is TRBJ1-1, the V gene TRBV7-2, with 10 nucleotides matching TRBD1. Germline trimming cut 5 bases from V and 4 bases from J; bases unmatched to any gene: 4. In germline, CDR1 is SGHTA, CDR2 FQGNSA. This CDR3 is 14 amino acids long. CDR3 DNA: TGTGCCAGCAGCGCCGACAGGGGGCTCACTGAAGCTTTCTTT. As protein: CASSADRGLTEAFF.

The chain has TRBV7-2 and TRBJ2-1; no definite D call. CDR3 length: 13 amino acids. The V end was cut by 7 bases, the J end by 4 bases, with 11 bases between. Germline-derived CDR1 and CDR2 are SGHTA and FQGNSA. The CDR3 region is CASTPNWYNEQFF. In DNA form, the CDR3 reads TGTGCCAGCACCCCGAACTGGTACAATGAGCAGTTCTTC.

This clone was counted once. This chain connects TRBV7-9 to TRBJ2-7; D is perhaps TRBD2 (7 bases). Germline V gene data show CDR1 as SEHNR and CDR2 as FQNEAQ (reference sequence). V shed 1 base and J shed 5 bases, with 12 bases lying between them. This CDR3 contains 14 residues. The CDR3 is CASSLVSGGDEQYF. As DNA, the CDR3 is TGTGCCAGCAGCTTAGTTTCGGGGGGCGACGAGCAGTACTTC. Full variable domain (rest looked up from reference TRBV7-9 and TRBJ2-7): DTGVSQNPRHKITKRGQNVTFRCDPISEHNRLYWYRQTLGQGPEFLTYFQNEAQLEKSRLLSDRFSAERPKGSFSTLEIQRTEQGDSAMYLCASSLVSGGDEQYFGPGTRLTVT.

The J gene is TRBJ2-3, the V gene TRBV4-1, with 11 bases that match TRBD2. V trimming: 4 bases; J trimming: 5 bases; junction bases outside the gene matches: 8. This CDR3 is built from 16 residues. Germline assignment: CDR1 MGHRA and CDR2 YSYEKL. CDR3 in amino acids: CASSRTLSGGGDTQYF. CDR3 DNA: TGCGCCAGCAGCCGGACCCTTAGCGGGGGGGGAGATACGCAGTATTTT.

The chain combines TRBV5-1 with TRBJ1-1, with TRBD1 matching 8 bases. This CDR3 is built from 14 residues. The V gene's germline CDR1 is SGHRS and CDR2 YFSETQ. With 2 bases clipped from V and 4 bases from J, the junction kept 4 bases outside the gene matches. The CDR3 spells CASSLQGVVTEAFF. Written as DNA, the CDR3 is TGCGCCAGCAGCTTACAGGGGGTTGTCACTGAAGCTTTCTTT.

This rearrangement joins TRBV2 to TRBJ1-2; 7 bases agree with TRBD1. Germline CDR1 is SNHLY and CDR2 is FYNNEI. With 4 bases clipped from V and 2 bases from J, the junction kept 4 bases outside the gene matches. The CDR3 totals 14 residues. The CDR3 reads CASSVIGGNYGYTF. The CDR3, as DNA: TGTGCCAGCAGTGTAATAGGGGGCAACTATGGCTACACCTTC.

The chain couples TRBV6-5 to TRBJ2-7; D is possibly TRBD1 (8 bases). The germline V gene encodes CDR1 MNHEY and CDR2 SVGAGI. The V and J ends lost 6 bases and 5 bases respectively, with 17 bases between them. The CDR3 contains 14 residues. CDR3 coding DNA: TGTGCCAGCAGCGGGGGGACAGGCATCCACGAGCAGTACTTC. It translates to CASSGGTGIHEQYF.

Comment on this clone: The DNA is omitted, as the CDR3 cannot be located on it reliably, and the CDR3 follows TCRdb's listing. The rearrangement joins TRBV30 to TRBJ2-5; the table's D call TRBD1 went unverified against the DNA. Germline CDR1 is GTSNPN and CDR2 is SVGIG (reference sequence). The CDR3 is 16 amino acids in total, end residues counted. The CDR3 loop is CAWSVFGPGGQETQYF.

The V and J genes are TRBV5-1 and TRBJ2-3, with 16 bases aligning to TRBD2. CDR1 is SGHRS and CDR2 is YFSETQ in the germline V gene. With V trimmed by 4 bases and J by 2 bases, 4 bases remained unmatched. This CDR3 region has 17 residues. CDR3 sequence reads: CASSRGLAGGYTDTQYF. The CDR3 DNA is TGCGCCAGCAGCCGGGGACTAGCGGGAGGGTACACAGATACGCAGTATTTT.

The chain recombines TRBV2 with TRBJ2-1, with 12 positions matching TRBD2. The CDR3 totals 20 residues. V dropped 4 bases and J dropped 0; count of bases not matched to a gene: 13. The V gene's germline CDR1 is SNHLY and CDR2 FYNNEI. In nucleotides, the CDR3 is TGTGCCAGCAGTGTTAGTACGGGACTAGCGGGCCCGAGCTCCTACAATGAGCAGTTCTTC. Protein product: CASSVSTGLAGPSSYNEQFF.

J is TRBJ1-1 and V is TRBV7-9, with D possibly matching TRBD1 (5 bases). V was trimmed by 7 bases and J by 1 base, leaving 19 bases between them. Germline lookup yields CDR1 SEHNR and CDR2 FQNEAQ (reference sequence). This CDR3 is 16 amino acids long. The CDR3 DNA is TGTGCCAGCACCCTCGGGGGGGGAAGAGGGAACACTGAAGCTTTCTTT. It translates to CASTLGGGRGNTEAFF.

The chain links TRBV18 to TRBJ1-1, with D maybe TRBD1 (6 bases). Deletions cut 3 bases from V and 3 bases from J, with 8 bases between. The CDR3 has 13 amino acids. CDR1 and CDR2 from the germline V gene are KGHSH and LQKENI. The CDR3 region has the DNA TGTGCCAGCTCACCCGACAGGTACACTGAAGCTTTCTTT. Protein: CASSPDRYTEAFF. Based on the CDR3 plus reference TRBV18 and TRBJ1-1, the full variable domain is NAGVMQNPRHLVRRRGQEARLRCSPMKGHSHVYWYRQLPEEGLKFMVYLQKENIIDESGMPKERFSAEFPKEGPSILRIQQVVRGDSAAYFCASSPDRYTEAFFGQGTRLTVV.

The V and J genes are TRBV9 and TRBJ2-1; the D is unclear. The CDR3 runs 13 residues. With 0 bases removed from V and 9 bases from J, the gap between germline ends came to 10 bases. Germline loops: CDR1 SGDLS, CDR2 YYNGEE. The CDR3 DNA is TGTGCCAGCAGCGTAGACCCTACGGGTGAGCAGTTCTTC. Protein: CASSVDPTGEQFF.

As DNA, the CDR3 is TGTGCCAGCAGCTTAGCACAGGGTAGGAGTCGAGAGACCCAGTACTTC. This translates into CASSLAQGRSRETQYF. The chain links TRBV7-9 to TRBJ2-5; the D gene is possibly TRBD1 (6 bases). CDR3 length: 16 residues. Trimming took 0 bases from V and 4 from J, leaving 15 bases between them. Germline assignment: CDR1 SEHNR and CDR2 FQNEAQ (reference sequence).

The gene calls are TRBV7-9 and TRBJ1-5; D gene ambiguous. Between the trimmed V and J ends, which lost 1 base and 4 bases, there was a span of 5 bases. Germline V gene data show CDR1 as SEHNR and CDR2 as FQNEAQ (reference sequence). This CDR3 spans 13 amino acids. Written as DNA, the CDR3 is TGTGCCAGCAGCTTAGATGAGAATCAGCCCCAGCATTTT. Its translation: CASSLDENQPQHF.

The chain couples TRBV7-9 to TRBJ2-2; TRBD2 might be the D (6 bases). V was trimmed by 3 bases and J by 0 bases, leaving 14 bases between them. Looked up from germline, CDR1 is SEHNR and CDR2 is FQNEAQ (reference sequence). The CDR3 totals 17 residues. CDR3 sequence reads: CASSFSLGLANTGELFF. The DNA for the CDR3 is TGTGCCAGCAGCTTCTCCCTGGGACTTGCGAACACCGGGGAGCTGTTTTTT.

The chain carries TRBV6-2 or TRBV6-3 and TRBJ1-5; possibly TRBD1 for D (6 bases). Germline values: CDR1 MNHEY, CDR2 SVGEGT. Trimming stripped 2 bases from V and 6 bases from J, with 14 bases between. The CDR3 totals 15 residues. In DNA form, the CDR3 reads TGTGCCAGCAGTTACGTGGGGGCGTTGAGTCAGCCCCAGCATTTT. Amino acids: CASSYVGALSQPQHF.

V usage is TRBV28 and J usage is TRBJ1-5; D is possibly TRBD1 (5 bases). There are 15 residues in the CDR3. From germline, CDR1 is MDHEN and CDR2 SYDVKM. The ends were cut back, 3 bases at V and 3 bases at J, with 12 bases in the middle. In DNA, the CDR3 is TGTGCCAGCAGTTTGGGTCAGGGATACAATCAGCCCCAGCATTTT. It translates to CASSLGQGYNQPQHF.